Listed here are 11 T cell receptor beta chains from one sample, sequenced in a study of T cells expressing NK-cell markers. Reanalyzing the 5' RACE reads, TCRdb keeps one entry per CDR3 protein, without DNA. The sample holds about 410,000 distinct CDR3 sequences. The specimen sequenced was blood T cells: a sorted CD56 or NKG2C T cell subset, CD4+ or CD8+ T cells, or bulk PBMC T cells (not recorded which). These receptors were taken from a woman between 45 and 60 years old in good health.

The chain employs TRBV14 and TRBJ1-4. This CDR3 has 14 amino acids. Germline-derived CDR1 and CDR2 are SGHDN and FVKESK. The CDR3 region is CASSRGVFGEKLFF.

The chain combines TRBV3-1 with TRBJ2-3; TCRdb lists TRBD2, though no DNA is available to test this call. Germline assignment: CDR1 LGHDT and CDR2 YNNKEL (reference sequence). The CDR3 loop spans 16 amino acids. The CDR3 spells CASSQEGLAFADTQHF.

The CDR3 is CASSVPGTAYSPLHF. The V gene is TRBV19, the J gene TRBJ1-6; TCRdb selects TRBD1, and the lack of DNA leaves this call unchecked. In germline, CDR1 is LNHDA, CDR2 SQIVND (reference sequence). CDR3 length: 15 amino acids.

V is TRBV5-1 and J is TRBJ2-3; TCRdb's D gene call, TRBD1, goes unchecked for lack of DNA. The CDR3 length is 15 residues. Germline-derived CDR1 and CDR2 are SGHRS and YFSETQ. This chain's CDR3 is CASSLRGAVTDTQYF.

The chain joins TRBV30 to TRBJ2-7. CDR1 GTSNPN and CDR2 SVGIG come from the germline V gene (reference sequence). This CDR3 contains 13 residues. CDR3 loop: CAWSVNGVYEQYF.

The chain links TRBV12-3 or TRBV12-4 to TRBJ2-1. The CDR3 runs to 12 residues. This chain's CDR3 is CASRSDYNEQFF.

This chain uses TRBV11-3 with TRBJ2-1; TCRdb picks TRBD2, but there is no DNA to check that call. The length of the CDR3 is 16 residues. From germline, CDR1 is SGHNT and CDR2 YENEEA. CDR3 residues: CASSPLAGGSYNEQFF.

The chain links TRBV7-8 to TRBJ2-3. This CDR3 spans 13 amino acids. The germline V gene encodes CDR1 SGHVS and CDR2 FQNEAQ. This chain's CDR3 is CASSLTGANTQYF.

The chain has TRBV12-3 or TRBV12-4 and TRBJ1-5. There are 15 residues in the CDR3. CDR3 sequence: CASSILGEADQPQHF.

The chain joins TRBV6-5 to TRBJ1-4; absent DNA, TCRdb's TRBD1 call cannot be checked. CDR3 length: 13 amino acids. Germline loops: CDR1 MNHEY, CDR2 SVGAGI. The CDR3 sequence is CASGDRVYEKLFF.

The chain links TRBV5-1 to TRBJ1-3. The CDR3 runs 16 residues. Germline lookup yields CDR1 SGHRS and CDR2 YFSETQ. The CDR3 sequence is CASSAAVQASGNTIYF.